This T cell receptor beta chain is drawn from a study of beta chain features in type 1 diabetes. The wider study: Patients were similar to healthy donors in age and gender (as well as in cell yields). Across the samples, approximately 110,000,000 sorted cells were examined in total. Findings of the study overall: Moderate yet significant TCRB CDR3 shortening was seen in Type 1 diabetes patients in all four CD4+ subsets.

V lost 4 bases, J lost 6 bases, and 22 bases lay in between. The germline gives CDR1 LNHDA, CDR2 SQIVND (reference sequence). The CDR3 totals 17 residues. Every donor provided one heparinised blood draw, which averaged approximately 100 mL. Reverse transcription of all isolated RNA meant that expressed TCRB transcripts were sequenced. Reads from naive, central memory and regulatory T cell samples averaged about 3.9 million. TCRdb's copy holds only in-frame clones and misses some; the assay was immunoSEQ multiplex PCR. The sample records about 370,000 clones, about 10% being singletons. This clone appeared a few times. Antigen specificity is unknown.

V is TRBV19 and J is TRBJ2-1, with a possible D match to TRBD1 (6 bases). Material: central memory CD4+ T cells from blood. The source is a man younger than 45 with type 1 diabetes. CDR3 DNA: TGTGCCAGTAGTAGGCTCCAAACAGGGAAATTGGGCAATGAGCAGTTCTTC. This codes for CASSRLQTGKLGNEQFF.